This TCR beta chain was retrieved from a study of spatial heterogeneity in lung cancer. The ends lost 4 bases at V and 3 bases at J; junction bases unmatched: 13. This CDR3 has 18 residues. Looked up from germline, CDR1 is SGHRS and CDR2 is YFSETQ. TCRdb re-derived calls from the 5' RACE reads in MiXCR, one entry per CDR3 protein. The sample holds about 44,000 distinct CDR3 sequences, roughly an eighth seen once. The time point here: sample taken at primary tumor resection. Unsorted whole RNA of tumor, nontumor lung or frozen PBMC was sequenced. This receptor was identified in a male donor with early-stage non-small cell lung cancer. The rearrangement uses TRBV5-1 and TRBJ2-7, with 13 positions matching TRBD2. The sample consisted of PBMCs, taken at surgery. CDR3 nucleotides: TGCGCCAGCAGCCAAGGGACTAGCGGGACAACAATGGGCTACGAGCAGTACTTC. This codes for CASSQGTSGTTMGYEQYF.